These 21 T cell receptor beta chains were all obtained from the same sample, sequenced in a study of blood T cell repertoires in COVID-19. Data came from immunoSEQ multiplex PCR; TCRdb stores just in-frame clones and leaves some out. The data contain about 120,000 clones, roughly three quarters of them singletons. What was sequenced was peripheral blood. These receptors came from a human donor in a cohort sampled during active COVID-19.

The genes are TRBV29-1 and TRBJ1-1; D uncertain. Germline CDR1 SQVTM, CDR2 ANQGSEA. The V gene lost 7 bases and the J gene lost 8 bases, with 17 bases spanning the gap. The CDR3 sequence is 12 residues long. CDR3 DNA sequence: TGCAGCGCGGGCACGGTGCGGGAAGAAGCTTTCTTT. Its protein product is CSAGTVREEAFF.

The CDR3 sequence: CASSFGENGGETQYF. CDR3 bases: TGTGCCAGCAGCTTTGGGGAAAATGGGGGGGAGACCCAGTACTTC. V gene TRBV5-4 combines with J gene TRBJ2-5; D is perhaps TRBD2 (6 bases). CDR1 SGHNT and CDR2 YYREEE come from the germline V gene (reference sequence). The CDR3 is made up of 15 amino acids. V dropped 2 bases and J dropped 5 bases, with 16 bases sitting between them.

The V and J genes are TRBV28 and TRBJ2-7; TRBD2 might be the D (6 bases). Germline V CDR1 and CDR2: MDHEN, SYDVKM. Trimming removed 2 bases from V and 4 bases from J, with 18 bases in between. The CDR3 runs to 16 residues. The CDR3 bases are TGTGCCAGCAGTTTAGGGACTCCCCCGAGGCCTTACGAGCAGTACTTC. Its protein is CASSLGTPPRPYEQYF.

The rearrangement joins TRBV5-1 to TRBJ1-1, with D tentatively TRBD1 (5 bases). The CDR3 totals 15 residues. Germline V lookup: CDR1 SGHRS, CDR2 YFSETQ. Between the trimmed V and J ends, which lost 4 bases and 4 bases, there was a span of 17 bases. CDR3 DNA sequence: TGCGCCAGCAGCCCCTTACAGGCCCAGAGCACTGAAGCTTTCTTT. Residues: CASSPLQAQSTEAFF.

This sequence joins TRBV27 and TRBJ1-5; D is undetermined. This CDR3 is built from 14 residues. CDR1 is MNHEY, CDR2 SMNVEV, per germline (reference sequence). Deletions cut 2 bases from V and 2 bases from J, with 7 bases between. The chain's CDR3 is CASSLGGGNQPQHF. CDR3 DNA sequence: TGTGCCAGCAGTTTAGGAGGCGGCAATCAGCCCCAGCATTTT.

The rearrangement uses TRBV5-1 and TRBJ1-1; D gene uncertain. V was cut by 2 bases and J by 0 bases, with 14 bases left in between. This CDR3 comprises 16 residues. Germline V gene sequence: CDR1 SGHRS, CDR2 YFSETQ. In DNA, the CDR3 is TGCGCCAGCAGCTTCAAGCACAGCCTGTTGAACACTGAAGCTTTCTTT. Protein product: CASSFKHSLLNTEAFF.

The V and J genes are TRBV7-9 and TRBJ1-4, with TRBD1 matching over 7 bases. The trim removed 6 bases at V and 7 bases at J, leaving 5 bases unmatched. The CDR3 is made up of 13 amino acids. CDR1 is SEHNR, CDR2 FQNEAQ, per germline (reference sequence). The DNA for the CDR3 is TGTGCCAGCAGGTTGGGGACAGCTGAAAAACTGTTTTTT. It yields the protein CASRLGTAEKLFF. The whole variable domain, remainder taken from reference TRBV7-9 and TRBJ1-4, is DTGVSQNPRHKITKRGQNVTFRCDPISEHNRLYWYRQTLGQGPEFLTYFQNEAQLEKSRLLSDRFSAERPKGSFSTLEIQRTEQGDSAMYLCASRLGTAEKLFFGSGTQLSVL.

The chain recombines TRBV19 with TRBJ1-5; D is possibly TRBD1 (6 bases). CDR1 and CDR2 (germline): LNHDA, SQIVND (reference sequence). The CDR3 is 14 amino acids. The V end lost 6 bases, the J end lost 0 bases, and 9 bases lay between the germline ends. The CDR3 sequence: CASRWDNSNQPQHF. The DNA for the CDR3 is TGTGCCAGTAGATGGGACAATAGCAATCAGCCCCAGCATTTT.

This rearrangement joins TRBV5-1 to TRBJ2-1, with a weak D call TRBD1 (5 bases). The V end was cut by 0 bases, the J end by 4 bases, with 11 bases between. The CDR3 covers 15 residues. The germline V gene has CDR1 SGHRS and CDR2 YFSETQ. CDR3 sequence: CASSLEGPLYNEQFF. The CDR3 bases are TGCGCCAGCAGCTTGGAGGGGCCCCTATACAATGAGCAGTTCTTC.

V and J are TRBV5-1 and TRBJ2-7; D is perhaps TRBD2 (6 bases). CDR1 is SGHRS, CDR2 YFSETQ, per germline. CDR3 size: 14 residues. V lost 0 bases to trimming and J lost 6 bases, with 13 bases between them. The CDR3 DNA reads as TGCGCCAGCAGCTTGGACAGGTCGCGGGGCGAGCAGTACTTC. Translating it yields CASSLDRSRGEQYF.

The CDR3 spells CASSQQGSEYNEQFF. The DNA for the CDR3 is TGTGCCAGCAGCCAACAGGGATCGGAGTACAATGAGCAGTTCTTC. This sequence joins TRBV5-4 and TRBJ2-1; D is perhaps TRBD1 (6 bases). Trimming took off 4 bases at V and 4 bases at J, with 15 bases between the two ends. Germline V lookup: CDR1 SGHNT, CDR2 YYREEE (reference sequence). The CDR3 is 15 amino acids. Full variable domain (outside the CDR3, taken from reference TRBV5-4 and TRBJ2-1): ETGVTQSPTHLIKTRGQQVTLRCSSQSGHNTVSWYQQALGQGPQFIFQYYREEENGRGNFPPRFSGLQFPNYSSELNVNALELDDSALYLCASSQQGSEYNEQFFGPGTRLTVL.

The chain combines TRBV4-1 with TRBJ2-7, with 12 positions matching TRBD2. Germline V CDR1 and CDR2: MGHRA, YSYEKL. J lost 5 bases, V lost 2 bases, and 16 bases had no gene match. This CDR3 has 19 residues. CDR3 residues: CASSQPPGLAGNLVNEQYF. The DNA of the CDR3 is TGCGCCAGCAGCCAACCCCCTGGACTAGCGGGGAATCTAGTCAACGAGCAGTACTTC.

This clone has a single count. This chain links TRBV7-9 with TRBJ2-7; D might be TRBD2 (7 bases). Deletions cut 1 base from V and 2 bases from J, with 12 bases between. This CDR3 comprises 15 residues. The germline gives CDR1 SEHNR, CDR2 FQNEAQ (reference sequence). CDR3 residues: CASSLGGGGPYEQYF. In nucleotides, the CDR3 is TGTGCCAGCAGCTTAGGGGGCGGGGGCCCCTACGAGCAGTACTTC.

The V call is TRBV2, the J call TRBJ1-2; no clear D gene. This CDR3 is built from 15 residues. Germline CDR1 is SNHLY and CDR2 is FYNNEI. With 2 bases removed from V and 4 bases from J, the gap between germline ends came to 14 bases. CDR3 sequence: CASSEFGPGGYGYTF. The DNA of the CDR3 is TGTGCCAGCAGTGAATTCGGGCCTGGAGGCTATGGCTACACCTTC.

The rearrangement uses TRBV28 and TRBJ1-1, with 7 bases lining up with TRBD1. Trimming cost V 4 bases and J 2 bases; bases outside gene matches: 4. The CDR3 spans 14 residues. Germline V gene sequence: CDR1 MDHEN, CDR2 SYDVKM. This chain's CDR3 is CASSSTGVNTEAFF. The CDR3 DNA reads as TGTGCCAGCAGTTCTACAGGGGTCAACACTGAAGCTTTCTTT.

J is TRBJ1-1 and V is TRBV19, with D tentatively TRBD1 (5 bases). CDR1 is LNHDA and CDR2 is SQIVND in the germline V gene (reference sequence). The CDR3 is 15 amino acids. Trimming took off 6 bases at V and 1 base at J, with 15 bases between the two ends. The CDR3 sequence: CASRRGGTGNTEAFF. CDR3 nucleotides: TGTGCCAGTAGAAGGGGAGGCACAGGGAACACTGAAGCTTTCTTT. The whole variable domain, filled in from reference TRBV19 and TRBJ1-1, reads DGGITQSPKYLFRKEGQNVTLSCEQNLNHDAMYWYRQDPGQGLRLIYYSQIVNDFQKGDIAEGYSVSREKKESFPLTVTSAQKNPTAFYLCASRRGGTGNTEAFFGQGTRLTVV.

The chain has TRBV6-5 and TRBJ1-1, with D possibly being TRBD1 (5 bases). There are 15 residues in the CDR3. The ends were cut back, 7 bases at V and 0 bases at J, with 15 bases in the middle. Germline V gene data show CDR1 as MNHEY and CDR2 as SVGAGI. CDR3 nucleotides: TGTGCCAGCACCCTGGGCTGGGGGGTGAACACTGAAGCTTTCTTT. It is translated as CASTLGWGVNTEAFF.

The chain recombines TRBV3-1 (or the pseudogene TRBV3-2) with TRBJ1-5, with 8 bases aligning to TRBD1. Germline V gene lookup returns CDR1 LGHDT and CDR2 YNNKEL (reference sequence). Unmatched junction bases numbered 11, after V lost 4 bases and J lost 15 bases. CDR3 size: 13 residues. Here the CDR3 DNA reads TGTGCCAGCAGCCTAAACCGGGACAGGTCCTTGCATTTT. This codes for CASSLNRDRSLHF.

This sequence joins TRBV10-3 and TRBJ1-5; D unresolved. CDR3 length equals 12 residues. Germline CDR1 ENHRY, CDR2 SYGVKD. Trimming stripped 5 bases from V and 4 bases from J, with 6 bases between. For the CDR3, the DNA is TGTGCCATCAGTCCGGGGAATCAGCCCCAGCATTTT. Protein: CAISPGNQPQHF.

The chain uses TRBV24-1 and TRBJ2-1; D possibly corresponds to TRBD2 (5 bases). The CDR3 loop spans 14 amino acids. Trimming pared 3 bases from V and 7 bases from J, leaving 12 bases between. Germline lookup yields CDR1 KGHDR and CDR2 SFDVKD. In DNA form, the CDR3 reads TGTGCCACCAGTGATCCCAACACTAGTAATGAGCAGTTCTTC. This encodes CATSDPNTSNEQFF.

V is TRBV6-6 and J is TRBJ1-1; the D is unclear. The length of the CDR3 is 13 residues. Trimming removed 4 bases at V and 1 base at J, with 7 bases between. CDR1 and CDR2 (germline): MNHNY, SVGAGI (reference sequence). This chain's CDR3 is CASSWERNTEAFF. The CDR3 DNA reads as TGTGCCAGCAGTTGGGAGCGGAACACTGAAGCTTTCTTT.